Only a few counts were recorded for the clone carrying this T cell receptor beta chain. Antigen specificity is unknown. It was with a sample-barcoded 5' primer and a J-beta primer mix that a second PCR of about 7 to 12 cycles was run. In TCRdb, the 5' RACE reads were re-called with MiXCR into one record per CDR3 protein. This sample has around 790,000 distinct CDR3 sequences; around 42% occur once, and the top ten carry approximately 19%. The data belong to a study of blood T cells in healthy people across ages. Study findings and constraints: Observed TCR beta diversity showed a strong correlation with the percentage of naive T cells as measured by flow cytometry.

The CDR3 covers 13 residues. Sample: blood. The sequence derives from a man in his 60s in good health. J is TRBJ2-1 and V is TRBV21-1; the tabulated D call, TRBD1, remains unverified against the DNA. TRBV21-1 is an annotated pseudogene. CDR3 DNA sequence: TGTGCCAGCCCTCTCGGGACTGGGGATGAGCAGTTCTTC. Protein sequence: CASPLGTGDEQFF.